What follows describes a single TCR beta chain. The data were taken from a study of blood T cell repertoires in COVID-19. Study as a whole: The origin of the acute and convalescent COVID-19 samples was the United States, Italy and Spain.

Sequencing used immunoSEQ multiplex PCR; TCRdb keeps in-frame clones, though not all of them. The table shows 70,000 to 95,000 clones, with roughly 82% occurring only once. Germline V lookup: CDR1 SGHDT, CDR2 YYEEEE. J was trimmed by 3 bases and V by 2 bases; bases with no gene match: 9. The CDR3 length is 16 residues. The TCR was taken from a woman aged 55-70 years with acute or convalescent COVID-19. The chain uses TRBV5-6 and TRBJ1-1, with 8 nucleotides matching TRBD1. Material: peripheral blood. The CDR3 is CASSFTLQGVYTEAFF. The CDR3, as DNA: TGTGCCAGCAGCTTCACCTTACAGGGGGTTTACACTGAAGCTTTCTTT.